The source of this T cell receptor (beta chain) is a study of spatial heterogeneity in lung cancer. TCRdb independently ran MiXCR on the 5' RACE reads; one entry per CDR3 protein. The sample holds more than 85,000 distinct CDR3 sequences, under 9% seen once. Per the germline V gene, CDR1 is MNHEY and CDR2 is SVGAGI. Trimming removed 8 bases at V and 6 bases at J, with 14 bases between. This CDR3 region has 12 residues. Time point here: sample taken at primary tumor resection. In each case, whole RNA from tumor, nontumor lung or frozen PBMC was sequenced unsorted. This clonotype has a count of ten or more.

The sequence derives from a male donor with early-stage non-small cell lung cancer. The source material was PBMCs, sampled at surgery. This chain joins TRBV6-5 and TRBJ2-7, with D maybe TRBD1 (6 bases). CDR3 in amino acids: CASFTGKGEQYF. In nucleotides, the CDR3 is TGTGCCAGCTTCACAGGGAAGGGCGAGCAGTACTTC.